The next 29 T cell receptor beta chains were all read from a single sample in a study of cytotoxic CD8 clonotypes in ibrutinib-treated CLL. The data were produced by immunoSEQ multiplex PCR, yet TCRdb's version contains in-frame clones alone and is incomplete. The sample has about 140,000 clones, around 82% seen once. Source: PBMCs, taken after 36 months of ibrutinib treatment. The origin of the receptors is a human donor with chronic lymphocytic leukemia.

This clone was detected only once. The J gene is TRBJ2-5, the V gene TRBV2, with D tentatively TRBD1 (6 bases). Germline CDR1 and CDR2: SNHLY and FYNNEI. The CDR3 totals 13 residues. V lost 7 bases, J lost 4 bases, and 13 bases lay in between. The CDR3 DNA reads as TGTGCCAGCAATAACAGGGCGGGAGAGACCCAGTACTTC. It is translated as CASNNRAGETQYF.

The chain recombines TRBV6-6 with TRBJ2-7, with 10 bases that match TRBD2. The CDR3 extends over 15 amino acids. The V gene end was trimmed by 8 bases and the J gene end by 3 bases; junction bases not matched to a gene: 10. Germline V gene lookup returns CDR1 MNHNY and CDR2 SVGAGI (reference sequence). In nucleotides, the CDR3 is TGTGCCAGCCTAGAGCGGGAGGGTGGTTTCTACGAGCAGTACTTC. It is translated as CASLEREGGFYEQYF.

This sequence joins TRBV19 and TRBJ1-1, with D tentatively TRBD1 (5 bases). CDR3 length: 20 residues. Germline CDR1 and CDR2: LNHDA and SQIVND (reference sequence). Trimming stripped 2 bases from V and 1 base from J, with 26 bases between. The CDR3 DNA follows: TGTGCCAGTAGTATATTTTCCGGGCCCCATGTTTGGGGCCAGAACACTGAAGCTTTCTTT. It encodes CASSIFSGPHVWGQNTEAFF.

This chain links TRBV9 with TRBJ2-3, with 9 positions matching TRBD1. After removal of 0 bases from V and 2 bases from J, the junction contained 1 base not matched to a gene. The CDR3 spans 15 residues. In germline, CDR1 is SGDLS, CDR2 YYNGEE. CDR3 amino acids: CASSVGTGVTDTQYF. The CDR3 coding sequence is TGTGCCAGCAGCGTAGGGACAGGGGTCACAGATACGCAGTATTTT.

The chain employs TRBV2 and TRBJ1-3, with 8 bases that match TRBD1. Looked up from germline, CDR1 is SNHLY and CDR2 is FYNNEI. V lost 6 bases, J lost 2 bases, and 3 bases stayed unmatched. The CDR3 totals 14 residues. The CDR3 nucleotides are TGTGCCAGCAGCCTACAGGGGGCTGGAAACACCATATATTTT. This translates into CASSLQGAGNTIYF.

This clone was seen a few times. The CDR3 is CASSALWGYTF. In nucleotides, the CDR3 is TGTGCCAGCAGCGCCCTCTGGGGCTACACCTTC. This chain joins TRBV7-9 and TRBJ1-2, with D uncertain. Germline V CDR1 and CDR2: SEHNR, FQNEAQ (reference sequence). The germline V and J ends were trimmed by 5 bases and 8 bases, with 9 bases remaining between them. This CDR3 has 11 residues.

The chain employs TRBV18 and TRBJ1-5; D is unclear. Germline values: CDR1 KGHSH, CDR2 LQKENI. The CDR3 consists of 12 residues. V shed 2 bases and J shed 5 bases, with 4 bases lying between them. The CDR3 sequence: CASSPGDQPQHF. DNA of the CDR3: TGTGCCAGCTCACCAGGGGATCAGCCCCAGCATTTT.

The chain combines TRBV9 with TRBJ1-1; D is possibly TRBD1 (5 bases). With 0 bases removed from V and 2 bases from J, the gap between germline ends came to 14 bases. This CDR3 has 16 residues. Germline loops: CDR1 SGDLS, CDR2 YYNGEE. The CDR3 reads CASSVVLRGGNTEAFF. CDR3 nucleotides: TGTGCCAGCAGCGTAGTCCTTCGGGGCGGAAACACTGAAGCTTTCTTT.

The CDR3 nucleotides read TGTGCCAGCAGTCCGACAGGGGACAATGAAAAACTGTTTTTT. Translation: CASSPTGDNEKLFF. The rearrangement links TRBV6-4 to TRBJ1-4; TRBD1 matches at 8 bases. Germline loops: CDR1 MRHNA, CDR2 SNTAGT. Germline trimming cut 5 bases from V and 5 bases from J; bases unmatched to any gene: 4. The CDR3 is 14 amino acids.

This chain joins TRBV10-3 and TRBJ1-5; perhaps TRBD1 as D (6 bases). Trimming removed 3 bases at V and 5 bases at J, with 14 bases between. This CDR3 is 15 amino acids long. Germline CDR1 reads ENHRY; CDR2 reads SYGVKD. CDR3 DNA: TGTGCCATCAGTGAAGGGAGCAGGGGATATCAGCCCCAGCATTTT. Translating it yields CAISEGSRGYQPQHF.

This clone was seen only a few times. This chain joins TRBV2 and TRBJ1-5; D is unclear. CDR3 length: 12 amino acids. CDR1 is SNHLY and CDR2 is FYNNEI in the germline V gene. Trimming removed 6 bases at V and 3 bases at J, with 6 bases between. The CDR3 region has the DNA TGTGCCAGCAGGTTCAACAATCAGCCCCAGCATTTT. Its translation: CASRFNNQPQHF.

This clone came up a few times. The rearrangement uses TRBV10-3 and TRBJ1-4; 9 bases match TRBD1. From germline, CDR1 is ENHRY and CDR2 SYGVKD. This CDR3 comprises 15 residues. Trimming took 0 bases from V and 7 from J; bases not matched to a gene: 3. CDR3 in amino acids: CAISESGQGTEKLFF. CDR3 nucleotides: TGTGCCATCAGTGAGTCGGGACAGGGTACTGAAAAACTGTTTTTT.

V and J are TRBV5-1 and TRBJ2-7; no clear D gene. Germline loops: CDR1 SGHRS, CDR2 YFSETQ. V was shortened by 2 bases and J by 2 bases, with 11 bases between the two germline ends. This CDR3 region has 14 residues. Written as DNA, the CDR3 is TGCGCCAGCAGCTTAACAAGACGCCCCTACGAGCAGTACTTC. Residues: CASSLTRRPYEQYF.

The J gene is TRBJ1-3, the V gene TRBV10-3; D gene ambiguous. The V gene lost 0 bases and the J gene lost 7 bases, with 7 bases spanning the gap. This CDR3 spans 13 amino acids. Germline V gene data show CDR1 as ENHRY and CDR2 as SYGVKD. The CDR3 loop reads CAISESSRNTIYF. DNA for the CDR3: TGTGCCATCAGTGAGTCCAGCCGGAACACCATATATTTT.

The CDR3, as DNA: TGTGCCAGCAGTTTTGAAGGCGGCTACACCTTC. Protein: CASSFEGGYTF. The genes are TRBV28 and TRBJ1-2; D unclear. This CDR3 region has 11 residues. V was clipped by 3 bases and J by 8 bases, with 7 bases between them. Germline CDR1 and CDR2: MDHEN and SYDVKM.

The chain uses TRBV6-5 and TRBJ2-5; perhaps TRBD2 as D (6 bases). Trimming removed 2 bases from V and 5 bases from J, with 15 bases in between. CDR3 length: 15 residues. Germline CDR1 is MNHEY and CDR2 is SVGAGI. CDR3 residues: CASSYGTSFLETQYF. The CDR3 DNA reads TGTGCCAGCAGTTACGGCACTAGCTTTCTTGAGACCCAGTACTTC.

The rearrangement links TRBV19 to TRBJ2-7, with 7 bases matching TRBD1. This CDR3 spans 15 amino acids. Germline CDR1 reads LNHDA; CDR2 reads SQIVND (reference sequence). The trim removed 5 bases at V and 2 bases at J, leaving 9 bases unmatched. The chain's CDR3 is CASSPAGTAAYEQYF. The CDR3 nucleotides are TGTGCCAGTAGTCCAGCCGGGACAGCAGCCTACGAGCAGTACTTC.

The rearrangement joins TRBV6-6 to TRBJ1-5; possible D gene TRBD1, 5 bases. This CDR3 is 16 amino acids long. The ends were cut back, 6 bases at V and 1 base at J, with 16 bases in the middle. Germline CDR1 is MNHNY and CDR2 is SVGAGI (reference sequence). The CDR3 nucleotides read TGTGCCAGCAGACAAACGTGGGGGATAAGCAATCAGCCCCAGCATTTT. Its protein product is CASRQTWGISNQPQHF.

The chain joins TRBV7-7 to TRBJ2-7; D tentatively fits TRBD1 or TRBD2 (5 bases each). V was clipped by 5 bases and J by 1 base, with 12 bases between them. The CDR3 length is 14 residues. Germline V gives CDR1 SSHAT, CDR2 FNYEAQ (reference sequence). The CDR3 protein is CASSEGPSSYEQYF. The CDR3 region has the DNA TGTGCCAGCAGCGAGGGACCGTCGTCCTACGAGCAGTACTTC.

This chain uses TRBV13 with TRBJ2-7; no clear D gene. V was clipped by 4 bases and J by 7 bases, with 8 bases between them. Germline V CDR1 and CDR2: PRHDT, FYEKMQ (reference sequence). The CDR3 covers 11 residues. CDR3 loop: CASSSLGEQYF. The CDR3 DNA sequence: TGTGCCAGCAGCTCCCTTGGTGAGCAGTACTTC.

Comment on this clone: In the same sample, other DNA sequences code for this CDR3. The J gene is TRBJ1-2, the V gene TRBV18, with 8 nucleotides matching TRBD1. CDR3 length equals 13 residues. The germline V gene encodes CDR1 KGHSH and CDR2 LQKENI. Germline trimming cut 3 bases from V and 4 bases from J; bases unmatched to any gene: 1. This CDR3 is CASSPDRAYGYTF. CDR3 DNA: TGTGCCAGCTCACCGGACAGGGCCTATGGCTACACCTTC.

The rearrangement uses TRBV2 and TRBJ2-1; 9 bases fit TRBD1. With V trimmed by 5 bases and J by 5 bases, 7 bases remained unmatched. Germline lookup yields CDR1 SNHLY and CDR2 FYNNEI. This CDR3 contains 15 residues. CDR3: CASSRDRVDDNEQFF. DNA of the CDR3: TGTGCCAGCAGTCGGGACAGGGTGGATGACAATGAGCAGTTCTTC.

The rearrangement uses TRBV9 and TRBJ2-7; TRBD2 is a possible D gene (6 bases). With 0 bases removed from V and 1 base from J, the gap between germline ends came to 8 bases. The CDR3 runs to 14 residues. The germline gives CDR1 SGDLS, CDR2 YYNGEE. The CDR3 loop is CASSVARDSYEQYF. The CDR3 coding sequence is TGTGCCAGCAGCGTAGCGCGGGATTCCTACGAGCAGTACTTC.

J is TRBJ1-6 and V is TRBV4-2; maybe TRBD1 (5 bases). V gave up 4 bases and J gave up 8 bases, with 15 bases separating them. The CDR3 is 15 amino acids. Germline CDR1 is LGHNA and CDR2 is YNFKEQ. The CDR3 DNA sequence: TGTGCCAGCAGCCGACGTAGTCAAGGGGATTCACCCCTCCACTTT. Its translation is CASSRRSQGDSPLHF.

The V gene is TRBV6-4, the J gene TRBJ1-5; no clear D gene. The V gene's germline CDR1 is MRHNA and CDR2 SNTAGT. Trimming cost V 6 bases and J 0 bases, with 12 bases left between them. The CDR3 is made up of 15 amino acids. The chain's CDR3 is CASSLHWDSNQPQHF. The CDR3 DNA reads as TGTGCCAGCAGCCTACACTGGGATAGCAATCAGCCCCAGCATTTT.

This sequence joins TRBV5-4 and TRBJ2-5; D not certain. Trimming took off 4 bases at V and 5 bases at J, with 15 bases between the two ends. The CDR3 has 14 amino acids. CDR1 is SGHNT and CDR2 is YYREEE in the germline V gene (reference sequence). The CDR3 DNA follows: TGTGCCAGCAGCCAACGCAAATCGGCTGAGACCCAGTACTTC. This encodes CASSQRKSAETQYF.

V gene TRBV5-8 combines with J gene TRBJ2-1; D is tentatively TRBD1 or TRBD2 (6 bases each). This CDR3 has 15 residues. Trimming removed 6 bases at V and 2 bases at J, with 15 bases between. Germline loops: CDR1 SGHTS, CDR2 YDEGEE. CDR3 loop: CASNLGGRPYNEQFF. As DNA, the CDR3 is TGTGCCAGCAACCTAGGGGGGCGGCCCTACAATGAGCAGTTCTTC.

V and J are TRBV27 and TRBJ2-3, with D uncertain. The V gene lost 10 bases and the J gene lost 0 bases, with 14 bases spanning the gap. CDR1 and CDR2 from the germline V gene are MNHEY and SMNVEV (reference sequence). The CDR3 has 14 amino acids. The CDR3 is CAIPPGPSTDTQYF. The DNA of the CDR3 is TGTGCCATCCCCCCGGGCCCGAGCACAGATACGCAGTATTTT.

V usage is TRBV6-1 and J usage is TRBJ1-6; D uncertain. CDR1 and CDR2 (germline): MNHNS, SASEGT. Between the trimmed V and J ends, which lost 7 bases and 7 bases, there was a span of 11 bases. The CDR3 is 13 residues long. CDR3 in amino acids: CASKAGVNSPLHF. The CDR3 nucleotides read TGTGCCAGCAAAGCTGGCGTGAATTCACCCCTCCACTTT.